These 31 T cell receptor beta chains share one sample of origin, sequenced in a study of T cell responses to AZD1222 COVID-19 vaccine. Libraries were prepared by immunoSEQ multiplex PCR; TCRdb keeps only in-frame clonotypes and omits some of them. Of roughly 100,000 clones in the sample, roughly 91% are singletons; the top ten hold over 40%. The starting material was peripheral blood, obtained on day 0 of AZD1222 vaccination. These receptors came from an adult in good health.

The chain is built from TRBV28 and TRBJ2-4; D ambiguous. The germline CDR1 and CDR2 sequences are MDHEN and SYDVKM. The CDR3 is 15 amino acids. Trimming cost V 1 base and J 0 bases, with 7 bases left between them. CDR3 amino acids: CASSLYRVAKNIQYF. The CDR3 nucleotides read TGTGCCAGCAGTTTATATAGGGTAGCCAAAAACATTCAGTACTTC. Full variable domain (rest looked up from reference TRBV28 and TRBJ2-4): DVKVTQSSRYLVKRTGEKVFLECVQDMDHENMFWYRQDPGLGLRLIYFSYDVKMKEKGDIPEGYSVSREKKERFSLILESASTNQTSMYLCASSLYRVAKNIQYFGAGTRLSVL.

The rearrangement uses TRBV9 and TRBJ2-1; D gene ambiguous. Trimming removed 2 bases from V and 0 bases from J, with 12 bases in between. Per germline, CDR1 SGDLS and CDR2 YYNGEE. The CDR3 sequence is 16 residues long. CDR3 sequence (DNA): TGTGCCAGCAGCGTTGGGCCGTGGAGCTCCTACAATGAGCAGTTCTTC. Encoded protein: CASSVGPWSSYNEQFF.

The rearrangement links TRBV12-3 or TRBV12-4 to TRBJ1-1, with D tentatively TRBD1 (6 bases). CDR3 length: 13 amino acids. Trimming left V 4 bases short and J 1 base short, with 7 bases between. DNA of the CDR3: TGTGCCAGCAGTTGGACAGCGAACACTGAAGCTTTCTTT. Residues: CASSWTANTEAFF.

Here the CDR3 reads CATKREVDTGELFF. Written as DNA, the CDR3 is TGTGCCACAAAGCGGGAGGTCGACACCGGGGAGCTGTTTTTT. This chain links TRBV15 with TRBJ2-2, with TRBD2 identical over 9 bases. After removal of 9 bases from V and 3 bases from J, the junction contained 5 bases not matched to a gene. Germline V gene sequence: CDR1 LNHNV, CDR2 YYDKDF (reference sequence). The CDR3 sequence is 14 residues long. The complete variable domain, with remaining parts taken from reference TRBV15 and TRBJ2-2, reads DAMVIQNPRYQVTQFGKPVTLSCSQTLNHNVMYWYQQKSSQAPKLLFHYYDKDFNNEADTPDNFQSRRPNTSFCFLDIRSPGLGDTAMYLCATKREVDTGELFFGEGSRLTVL.

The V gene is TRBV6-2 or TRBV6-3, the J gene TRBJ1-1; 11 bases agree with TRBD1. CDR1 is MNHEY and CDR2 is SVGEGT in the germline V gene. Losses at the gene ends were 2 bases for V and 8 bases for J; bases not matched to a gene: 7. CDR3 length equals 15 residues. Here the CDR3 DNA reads TGTGCCAGCAGTTACAAGTGGACAGGGGGCTTGGAAGCTTTCTTT. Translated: CASSYKWTGGLEAFF.

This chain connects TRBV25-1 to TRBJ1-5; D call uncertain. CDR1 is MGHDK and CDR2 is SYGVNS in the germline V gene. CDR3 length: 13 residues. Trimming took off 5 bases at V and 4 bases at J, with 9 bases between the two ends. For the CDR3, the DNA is TGTGCCAGCAGTAACTCCCTGAATCAGCCCCAGCATTTT. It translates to CASSNSLNQPQHF.

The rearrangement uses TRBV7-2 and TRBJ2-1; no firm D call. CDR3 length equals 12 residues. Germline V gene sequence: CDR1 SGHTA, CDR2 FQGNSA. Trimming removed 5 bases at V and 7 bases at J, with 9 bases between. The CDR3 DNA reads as TGTGCCAGCAGCGGAGTGGGGAATGAGCAGTTCTTC. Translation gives CASSGVGNEQFF.

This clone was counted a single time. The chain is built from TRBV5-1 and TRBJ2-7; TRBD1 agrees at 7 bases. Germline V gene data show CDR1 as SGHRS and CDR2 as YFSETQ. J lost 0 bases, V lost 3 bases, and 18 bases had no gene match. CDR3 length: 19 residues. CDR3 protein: CASSSRTPTPGQFSYEQYF. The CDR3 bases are TGCGCCAGCAGCTCCCGCACCCCAACGCCGGGACAGTTCTCCTACGAGCAGTACTTC. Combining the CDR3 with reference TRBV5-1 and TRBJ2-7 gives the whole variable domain KAGVTQTPRYLIKTRGQQVTLSCSPISGHRSVSWYQQTPGQGLQFLFEYFSETQRNKGNFPGRFSGRQFSNSRSEMNVSTLELGDSALYLCASSSRTPTPGQFSYEQYFGPGTRLTVT.

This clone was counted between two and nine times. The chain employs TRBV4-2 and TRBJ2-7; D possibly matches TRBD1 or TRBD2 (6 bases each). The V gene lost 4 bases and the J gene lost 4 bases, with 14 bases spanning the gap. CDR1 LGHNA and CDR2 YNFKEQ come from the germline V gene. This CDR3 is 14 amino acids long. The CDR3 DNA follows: TGTGCCAGCAGCCCACGTGGGGGGCCGTACGAGCAGTACTTC. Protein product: CASSPRGGPYEQYF.

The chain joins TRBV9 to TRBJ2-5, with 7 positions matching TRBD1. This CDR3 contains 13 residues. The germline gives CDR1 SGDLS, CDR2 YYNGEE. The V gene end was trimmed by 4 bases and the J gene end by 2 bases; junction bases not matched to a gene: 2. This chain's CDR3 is CASSYRGQETQYF. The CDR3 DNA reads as TGTGCCAGCAGCTACAGGGGACAAGAGACCCAGTACTTC.

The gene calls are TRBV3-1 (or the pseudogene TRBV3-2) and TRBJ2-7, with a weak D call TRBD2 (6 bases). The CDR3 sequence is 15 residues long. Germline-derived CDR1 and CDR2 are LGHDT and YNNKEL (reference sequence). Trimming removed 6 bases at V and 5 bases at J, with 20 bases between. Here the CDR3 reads CASRGWDSKKNEQYF. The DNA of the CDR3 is TGTGCCAGCAGGGGGTGGGACTCCAAGAAGAACGAGCAGTACTTC.

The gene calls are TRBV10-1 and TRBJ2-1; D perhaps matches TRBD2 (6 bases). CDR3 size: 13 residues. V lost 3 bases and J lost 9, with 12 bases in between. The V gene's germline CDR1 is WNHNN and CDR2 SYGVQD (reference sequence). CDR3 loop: CASSDAGRGEQFF. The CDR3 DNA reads TGCGCCAGCAGTGATGCGGGAAGGGGTGAGCAGTTCTTC.

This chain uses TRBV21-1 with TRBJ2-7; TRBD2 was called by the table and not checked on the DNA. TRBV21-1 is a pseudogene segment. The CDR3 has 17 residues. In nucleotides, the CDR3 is TGTGCCAGCAGCAAAAGTGGTAGTGCTAGCGGGAGTGGGGAGCAGTACTTC. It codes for CASSKSGSASGSGEQYF.

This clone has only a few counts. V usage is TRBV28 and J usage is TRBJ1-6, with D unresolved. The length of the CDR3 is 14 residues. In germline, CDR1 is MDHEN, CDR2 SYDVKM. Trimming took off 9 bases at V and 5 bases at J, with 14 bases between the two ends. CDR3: CASKVVTNNSPLHF. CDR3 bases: TGTGCCAGTAAGGTCGTCACTAATAATTCACCCCTCCACTTT.

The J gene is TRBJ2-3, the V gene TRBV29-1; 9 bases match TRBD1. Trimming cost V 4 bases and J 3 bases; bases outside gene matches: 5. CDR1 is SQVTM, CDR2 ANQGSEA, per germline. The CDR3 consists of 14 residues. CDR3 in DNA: TGCAGCGTTGGGAGACAGGGGGGGACAGATACGCAGTATTTT. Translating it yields CSVGRQGGTDTQYF.

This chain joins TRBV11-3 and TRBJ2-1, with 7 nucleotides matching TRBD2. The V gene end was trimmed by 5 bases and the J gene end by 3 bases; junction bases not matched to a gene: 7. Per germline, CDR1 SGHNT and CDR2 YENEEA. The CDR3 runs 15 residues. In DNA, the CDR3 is TGTGCCAGCAGCCCAGGGCTAGCGGACTACAATGAGCAGTTCTTC. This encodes CASSPGLADYNEQFF.

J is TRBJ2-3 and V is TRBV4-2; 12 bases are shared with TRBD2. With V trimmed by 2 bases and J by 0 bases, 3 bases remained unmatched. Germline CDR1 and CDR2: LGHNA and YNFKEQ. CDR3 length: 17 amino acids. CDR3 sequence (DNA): TGTGCCAGCAGCCAATCCGGACTAGCGGGGAGCACAGATACGCAGTATTTT. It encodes CASSQSGLAGSTDTQYF.

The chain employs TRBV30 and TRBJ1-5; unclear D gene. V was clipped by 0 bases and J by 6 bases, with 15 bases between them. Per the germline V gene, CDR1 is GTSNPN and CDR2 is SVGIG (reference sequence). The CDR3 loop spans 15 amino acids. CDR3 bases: TGTGCCTGGAGTGTACGTGAGAGGGCCGGTCAGCCCCAGCATTTT. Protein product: CAWSVRERAGQPQHF.

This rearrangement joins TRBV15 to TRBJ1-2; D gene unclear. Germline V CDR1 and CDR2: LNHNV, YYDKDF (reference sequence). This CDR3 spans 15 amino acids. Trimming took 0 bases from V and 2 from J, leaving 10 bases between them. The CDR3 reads CATSRDYSANYGYTF. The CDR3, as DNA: TGTGCCACCAGCAGAGATTACAGTGCCAACTATGGCTACACCTTC.

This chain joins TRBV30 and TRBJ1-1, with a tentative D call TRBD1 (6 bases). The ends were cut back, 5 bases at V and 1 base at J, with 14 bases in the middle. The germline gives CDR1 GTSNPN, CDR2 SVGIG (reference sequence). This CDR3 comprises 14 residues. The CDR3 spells CAWERGTPNTEAFF. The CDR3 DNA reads TGTGCCTGGGAGAGGGGGACACCGAACACTGAAGCTTTCTTT.

CDR3 in DNA: TGTGCCAGCAGCACGAAAATTTTGGCAGGGCCCTATGGCTACACCTTC. Its translation: CASSTKILAGPYGYTF. The rearrangement links TRBV27 to TRBJ1-2, with a possible D match to TRBD1 (5 bases). The V end lost 6 bases, the J end lost 4 bases, and 21 bases lay between the germline ends. CDR1 MNHEY and CDR2 SMNVEV come from the germline V gene (reference sequence). The length of the CDR3 is 16 residues.

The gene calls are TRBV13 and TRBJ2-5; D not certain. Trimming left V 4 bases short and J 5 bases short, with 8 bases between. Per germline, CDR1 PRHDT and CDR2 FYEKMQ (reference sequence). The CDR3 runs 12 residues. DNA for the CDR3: TGTGCCAGCAGCTCCTTCGGGGAGACCCAGTACTTC. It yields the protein CASSSFGETQYF.

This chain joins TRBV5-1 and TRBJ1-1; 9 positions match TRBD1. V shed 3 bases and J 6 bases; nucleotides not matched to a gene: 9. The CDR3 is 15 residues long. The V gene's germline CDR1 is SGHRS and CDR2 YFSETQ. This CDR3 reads CASSSSGTGPSEAFF. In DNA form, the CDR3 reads TGCGCCAGCAGCTCTTCCGGGACAGGGCCTTCTGAAGCTTTCTTT.

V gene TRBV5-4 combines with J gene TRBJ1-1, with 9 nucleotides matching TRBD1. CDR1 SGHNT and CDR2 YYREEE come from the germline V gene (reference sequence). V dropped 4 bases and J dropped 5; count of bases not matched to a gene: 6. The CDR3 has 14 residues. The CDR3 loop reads CASSGGQGWTEAFF. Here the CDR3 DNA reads TGTGCCAGCAGCGGGGGACAGGGCTGGACTGAAGCTTTCTTT.

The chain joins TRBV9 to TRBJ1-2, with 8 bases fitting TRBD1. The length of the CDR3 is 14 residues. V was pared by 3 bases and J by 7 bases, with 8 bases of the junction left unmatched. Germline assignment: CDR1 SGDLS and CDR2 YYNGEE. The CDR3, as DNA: TGTGCCAGCAGCGGATACAGGGGGGATGCTGGCTACACCTTC. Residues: CASSGYRGDAGYTF.

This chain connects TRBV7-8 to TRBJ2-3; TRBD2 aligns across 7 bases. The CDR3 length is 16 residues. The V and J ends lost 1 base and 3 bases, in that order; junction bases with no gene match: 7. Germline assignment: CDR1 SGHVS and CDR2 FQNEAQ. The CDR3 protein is CASSLVSGTGTDTQYF. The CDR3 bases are TGTGCCAGCAGCTTAGTAAGCGGGACGGGGACAGATACGCAGTATTTT.

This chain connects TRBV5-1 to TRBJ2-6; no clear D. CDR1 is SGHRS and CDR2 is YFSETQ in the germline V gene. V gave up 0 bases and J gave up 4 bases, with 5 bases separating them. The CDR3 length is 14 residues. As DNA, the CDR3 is TGCGCCAGCAGCTTGGTAGGGGGGGCCAACGTCCTGACTTTC. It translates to CASSLVGGANVLTF.

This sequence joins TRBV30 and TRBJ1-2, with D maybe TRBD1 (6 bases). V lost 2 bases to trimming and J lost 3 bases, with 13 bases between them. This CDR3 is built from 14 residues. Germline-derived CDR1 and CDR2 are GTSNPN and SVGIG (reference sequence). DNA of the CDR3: TGTGCCTGGAGTAAACAGGGCAGATACTATGGCTACACCTTC. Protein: CAWSKQGRYYGYTF.

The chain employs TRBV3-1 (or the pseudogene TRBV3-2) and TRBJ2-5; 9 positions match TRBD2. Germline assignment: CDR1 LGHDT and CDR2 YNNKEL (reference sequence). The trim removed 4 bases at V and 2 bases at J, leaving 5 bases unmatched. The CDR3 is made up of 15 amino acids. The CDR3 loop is CASSRGLARQETQYF. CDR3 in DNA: TGTGCCAGCAGCCGCGGACTAGCGAGACAAGAGACCCAGTACTTC.

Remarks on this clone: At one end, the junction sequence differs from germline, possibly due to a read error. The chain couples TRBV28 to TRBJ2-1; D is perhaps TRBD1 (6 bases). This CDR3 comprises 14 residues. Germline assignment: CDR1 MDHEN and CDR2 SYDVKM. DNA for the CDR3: TGTGCCAGCAATTTACAGGGCCGATACAATGAGCAGTTCTTC. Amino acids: CASNLQGRYNEQFF.

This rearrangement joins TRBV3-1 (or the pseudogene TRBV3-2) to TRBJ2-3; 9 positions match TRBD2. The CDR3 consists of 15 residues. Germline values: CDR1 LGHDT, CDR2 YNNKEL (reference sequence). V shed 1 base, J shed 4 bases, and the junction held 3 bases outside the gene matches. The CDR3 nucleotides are TGTGCCAGCAGCCAAGCTGCGGGAGGGCCAGATACGCAGTATTTT. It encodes CASSQAAGGPDTQYF.